The rows below give T cell receptor beta chains drawn from one sample of a study of blood T cell repertoires in COVID-19. Using immunoSEQ multiplex PCR, the repertoire was profiled, and TCRdb retains in-frame clones only, with some absent. The sample carries 150,000 to 160,000 clones, roughly four fifths recorded once. Sequencing was done on a sample of peripheral blood. These receptors came from an elderly man with acute or convalescent COVID-19. CDR3s include the opening cysteine and the closing phenylalanine or tryptophan. Each record gives: clone size, D gene, J gene, V gene, CDR3 protein, CDR3 DNA. A D gene is named only where the DNA matches it firmly. For some rows the clone size is stated as once, few or many, or as a class when expanded; others skip it.

>NA|TRBD1|TRBJ1-6|TRBV7-8
CASSPGQGISWYNSPLHF
TGTGCCAGCAGCCCCGGACAGGGTATTAGTTGGTATAATTCACCCCTCCACTTT
>NA|TRBD2|TRBJ2-3|TRBV30
CAWSVSVSSGAAGAQYF
TGTGCCTGGAGTGTTTCGGTGTCTAGCGGGGCGGCCGGCGCGCAGTATTTT
>NA|TRBD1|TRBJ2-1|TRBV12-3/TRBV12-4
CASSLDRGRQFF
TGTGCCAGCAGTCTGGACAGGGGAAGACAGTTCTTC
>NA|NA|TRBJ1-2|TRBV11-3
CASSLGSYYGYTF
TGTGCCAGCAGCTTAGGTAGTTACTATGGCTACACCTTC
>NA|TRBD1|TRBJ2-5|TRBV28
CASIRDRGQETQYF
TGTGCCAGCATAAGGGACAGGGGGCAAGAGACCCAGTACTTC
>few|NA|TRBJ1-4|TRBV20-1
CSARQYEKLFF
TGCAGTGCTAGACAGTATGAAAAACTGTTTTTT
>once|TRBD1|TRBJ2-6|TRBV5-4
CASSDRGLRGANVLTF
TGTGCCAGCAGCGACAGGGGTTTGAGGGGGGCCAACGTCCTGACTTTC
>NA|TRBD1|TRBJ2-2|TRBV2
CASSEAHTGTANAGELFF
TGTGCCAGCAGTGAAGCCCATACCGGGACAGCCAACGCCGGGGAGCTGTTTTTT
>NA|NA|TRBJ1-1|TRBV28
CASSSFESGVTEAFF
TGTGCCAGCAGTTCCTTCGAATCAGGGGTAACTGAAGCTTTCTTT
>once|NA|TRBJ1-2|TRBV9
CASSLVPGSGSYGYTF
TGTGCCAGCAGCCTAGTCCCAGGGTCAGGTAGCTATGGCTACACCTTC
>NA|NA|TRBJ1-1|TRBV5-4
CASSLAGGYTEAFF
TGTGCCAGCAGCTTGGCCGGCGGCTACACTGAAGCTTTCTTT
>NA|TRBD1|TRBJ1-2|TRBV7-3
CASSWGQGAGYGYTF
TGTGCCAGCAGCTGGGGACAGGGGGCCGGCTATGGCTACACCTTC
>NA|NA|TRBJ1-2|TRBV6-5
CASSQDSNYGYTF
TGTGCCAGCAGCCAGGACTCCAACTATGGCTACACCTTC
>NA|NA|TRBJ1-4|TRBV7-9
CASSLGTVQNEKLFF
TGTGCCAGCAGCTTAGGGACAGTTCAGAATGAAAAACTGTTTTTT
>NA|TRBD1|TRBJ1-2|TRBV6-1
CASSEGFLGQAGYTF
TGTGCCAGCAGTGAAGGTTTTCTAGGACAGGCCGGCTACACCTTC
>once|TRBD1|TRBJ2-6|TRBV3-1/TRBV3-2
CASSQAGGNLGQGVNVLTF
TGTGCCAGCAGCCAAGCAGGCGGCAACCTAGGACAGGGCGTCAACGTCCTGACTTTC
>NA|NA|TRBJ1-1|TRBV27
CASSLVPGTKVAEAFF
TGTGCCAGCAGTTTGGTGCCCGGGACAAAAGTGGCTGAAGCTTTCTTT
>NA|TRBD2|TRBJ2-1|TRBV7-3
CASALAGGPYNEQFF
TGTGCCAGCGCGTTAGCGGGGGGGCCCTACAATGAGCAGTTCTTC
>NA|NA|TRBJ1-5|TRBV5-8
CASSFRQSGQPQHF
TGTGCCAGCAGCTTCAGGCAATCGGGGCAGCCCCAGCATTTT
>NA|TRBD1|TRBJ1-2|TRBV6-5
CASLPYGSGGGGYTF
TGTGCCAGCCTACCCTACGGTTCAGGGGGCGGTGGCTACACCTTC
>NA|TRBD2|TRBJ2-2|TRBV7-9
CASSLERGGTGELFF
TGTGCCAGCAGCTTAGAGCGGGGGGGCACCGGGGAGCTGTTTTTT
>NA|TRBD1|TRBJ1-5|TRBV6-5
CASSHGQGASQPQHF
TGTGCCAGCAGCCATGGACAGGGGGCTAGTCAGCCCCAGCATTTT
>NA|NA|TRBJ2-6|TRBV13
CASSLEVPGVSGANVLTF
TGTGCCAGCAGCTTAGAAGTTCCAGGGGTCTCTGGGGCCAACGTCCTGACTTTC
>NA|TRBD2|TRBJ2-3|TRBV3-1/TRBV3-2
CASSQRTSGRSDTQYF
TGTGCCAGCAGCCAACGGACTAGCGGCCGCTCAGATACGCAGTATTTT
>NA|NA|TRBJ2-7|TRBV6-5
CASSPAGHEQYF
TGTGCCAGCAGTCCTGCGGGACACGAGCAGTACTTC
>NA|NA|TRBJ2-3|TRBV9
CASSVGADTDTQYF
TGTGCCAGCAGCGTAGGGGCAGACACAGATACGCAGTATTTT
>NA|TRBD1|TRBJ2-1|TRBV7-2
CASRKRGHNEQFF
TGTGCCAGCAGGAAGAGGGGGCACAATGAGCAGTTCTTC
>once|NA|TRBJ1-1|TRBV6-5
CASSRVLNTEAFF
TGTGCCAGCAGTCGTGTTCTGAACACTGAAGCTTTCTTT